This entry concerns a single TCR beta chain. As yet, its antigen is unknown. This table comes from immunoSEQ multiplex PCR, and its TCRdb copy is limited to in-frame clones, with some not included. The sample yields about 72,000 clones, about nine tenths seen once. The source of the sample is a study of T cell responses to AZD1222 COVID-19 vaccine. Study-wide results and limits: An increase in Spike-specific TCR breadth and depth was observed after two AZD1222 doses. Seropositive AZD1222 recipients at baseline numbered only five or six. Repertoires in all cases were sampled only once the peak T cell response had passed.

The CDR3 runs 16 residues. Germline trimming cut 4 bases from V and 6 bases from J; bases unmatched to any gene: 9. Germline lookup yields CDR1 SGDLS and CDR2 YYNGEE. The sequence was collected from an adult who received the AZD1222 COVID-19 vaccine. This rearrangement joins TRBV9 to TRBJ2-2, with TRBD2 identical over 10 bases. The sequenced sample was peripheral blood, obtained 28 days after the second AZD1222 dose. The CDR3 spells CASSPQLAGRSGELFF. The CDR3, as DNA: TGTGCCAGCAGCCCCCAACTAGCGGGAAGGTCCGGGGAGCTGTTTTTT.